The next 15 T cell receptor beta chains were all read from a single sample in a study of graft-versus-host responses after intestinal transplantation. Clones were sequenced by immunoSEQ multiplex PCR, and TCRdb holds only the in-frame ones, with some missing. This table has approximately 88,000 clones, 94% appearing once. No antigen has been identified for these receptors. Specimen: unstimulated CD4+ T cells sorted from spleen or lymph node cells, collected before transplant. The receptor source for this set is a human donor who was the organ donor for an intestinal transplant.

The V gene is TRBV6-5, the J gene TRBJ2-3; the match to TRBD2 covers 9 bases. CDR3 length: 13 amino acids. J lost 15 bases, V lost 1 base, and 8 bases had no gene match. In germline, CDR1 is MNHEY, CDR2 SVGAGI. The CDR3 nucleotides are TGTGCCAGCAGTTACTTACTAGCGGGCGGCCTCTATTTT. The encoded protein is CASSYLLAGGLYF.

The chain has TRBV28 and TRBJ1-6; 8 bases are shared with TRBD1. V was pared by 4 bases and J by 4 bases, with 9 bases of the junction left unmatched. Looked up from germline, CDR1 is MDHEN and CDR2 is SYDVKM. The CDR3 spans 17 residues. CDR3 residues: CASSSGQGQLYNSPLHF. The DNA of the CDR3 is TGTGCCAGCAGTTCTGGACAGGGACAGTTGTATAATTCACCCCTCCACTTT.

V and J are TRBV5-1 and TRBJ2-3; D remains unclear. The V end lost 2 bases, the J end lost 2 bases, and 3 bases lay between the germline ends. Germline CDR1 reads SGHRS; CDR2 reads YFSETQ. The CDR3 is 12 residues long. The CDR3 coding sequence is TGCGCCAGCAGCTTTAACACAGATACGCAGTATTTT. It codes for CASSFNTDTQYF.

About this clone: Within the sample, other DNA sequences also encode this same CDR3. The chain carries TRBV11-3 and TRBJ2-2, with 14 bases aligning to TRBD2. CDR3 length: 17 residues. Germline CDR1 and CDR2: SGHNT and YENEEA. V shed 6 bases, J shed 1 base, and the junction held 4 bases outside the gene matches. The CDR3, as DNA: TGTGCCAGCAGTCGGACTAGCGGGGGGCAGAACACCGGGGAGCTGTTTTTT. Translating it yields CASSRTSGGQNTGELFF.

The gene calls are TRBV7-8 and TRBJ1-6; unclear D gene. Deletions cut 4 bases from V and 0 bases from J, with 13 bases between. The CDR3 runs 17 residues. The germline V gene has CDR1 SGHVS and CDR2 FQNEAQ. The CDR3 spells CASSSTGLSSYNSPLHF. CDR3 DNA: TGTGCCAGCAGCTCTACTGGGCTGAGCTCCTATAATTCACCCCTCCACTTT. The full variable domain, its missing parts supplied by reference TRBV7-8 and TRBJ1-6, is GAGVSQSPRYKVAKRGQDVALRCDPISGHVSLFWYQQALGQGPEFLTYFQNEAQLDKSGLPSDRFFAERPEGSVSTLKIQRTQQEDSAVYLCASSSTGLSSYNSPLHFGNGTRLTVT.

This chain joins TRBV5-1 and TRBJ2-6, with D unresolved. Germline CDR1 and CDR2: SGHRS and YFSETQ. The CDR3 covers 15 residues. V gave up 0 bases and J gave up 0 bases, with 4 bases separating them. CDR3 nucleotide sequence: TGCGCCAGCAGCTTGGACAGCTCTGGGGCCAACGTCCTGACTTTC. The encoded protein is CASSLDSSGANVLTF.

The rearrangement joins TRBV7-9 to TRBJ1-4; D possibly corresponds to TRBD1 (6 bases). CDR1 SEHNR and CDR2 FQNEAQ come from the germline V gene (reference sequence). The CDR3 runs 15 residues. Trimming took 1 base from V and 4 from J, leaving 10 bases between them. CDR3 nucleotide sequence: TGTGCCAGCAGCTTAGAGGGGGTCCATAATGAAAAACTGTTTTTT. Translated, it gives CASSLEGVHNEKLFF.

The chain joins TRBV30 to TRBJ2-7, with 7 bases aligning to TRBD1. Germline V CDR1 and CDR2: GTSNPN, SVGIG (reference sequence). The CDR3 extends over 18 amino acids. Germline trimming cut 3 bases from V and 3 bases from J; bases unmatched to any gene: 20. The CDR3 spells CAWRKRGGPGGFDYEQYF. In nucleotides, the CDR3 is TGTGCCTGGAGAAAAAGAGGGGGCCCCGGCGGGTTCGACTACGAGCAGTACTTC.

The chain uses TRBV5-6 and TRBJ1-6; D gene unclear. Per the germline V gene, CDR1 is SGHDT and CDR2 is YYEEEE. CDR3 length: 18 residues. With 1 base removed from V and 2 bases from J, the gap between germline ends came to 16 bases. The CDR3 nucleotides are TGTGCCAGCAGCTTGAGAACTTCTCACGGCACCTATAATTCACCCCTCCACTTT. Amino acids: CASSLRTSHGTYNSPLHF.

The rearrangement joins TRBV1 to TRBJ2-1; the table names TRBD2, a call not compared with the DNA. TRBV1 is marked as a pseudogene. This CDR3 is built from 14 residues. The CDR3 here is CTSSQADTGNEQFF. In DNA form, the CDR3 reads TGCACCAGCAGCCAAGCCGACACGGGGAATGAGCAGTTCTTC.

DNA for the CDR3: TGCGCCAGCAGCCCGGACCCCGATTACACTGAAGCTTTCTTT. This encodes CASSPDPDYTEAFF. The rearrangement links TRBV5-1 to TRBJ1-1; D remains unclear. The CDR3 loop spans 14 amino acids. The V end was cut by 4 bases, the J end by 3 bases, with 13 bases between. Germline CDR1 reads SGHRS; CDR2 reads YFSETQ.

The J gene is TRBJ1-4, the V gene TRBV28; TRBD1 aligns across 11 bases. Germline V gene lookup returns CDR1 MDHEN and CDR2 SYDVKM. The CDR3 is 18 amino acids. V dropped 6 bases and J dropped 3; count of bases not matched to a gene: 12. The CDR3 spells CASSRTGGFSQANEKLFF. The CDR3 region has the DNA TGTGCCAGCAGCAGGACAGGGGGCTTTTCACAAGCTAATGAAAAACTGTTTTTT.

CDR3 in amino acids: CASSLATSSGGGDTQYF. CDR3 bases: TGTGCCAGCAGCTTAGCGACGTCTAGCGGGGGGGGAGATACGCAGTATTTT. The chain links TRBV7-2 to TRBJ2-3; TRBD2 aligns across 12 bases. The CDR3 loop spans 17 amino acids. Germline V CDR1 and CDR2: SGHTA, FQGNSA. V gave up 0 bases and J gave up 5 bases; unmatched junction bases: 6. The full variable domain, completed using reference TRBV7-2 and TRBJ2-3, is GAGVSQSPSNKVTEKGKDVELRCDPISGHTALYWYRQSLGQGLEFLIYFQGNSAPDKSGLPSDRFSAERTGGSVSTLTIQRTQQEDSAVYLCASSLATSSGGGDTQYFGPGTRLTVL.

The chain is built from TRBV28 and TRBJ1-2; D not resolved. This CDR3 comprises 14 residues. Germline CDR1 MDHEN, CDR2 SYDVKM. The V gene lost 2 bases and the J gene lost 0 bases, with 7 bases spanning the gap. CDR3 sequence: CASSLGSPNYGYTF. The CDR3, as DNA: TGTGCCAGCAGTTTAGGCAGCCCTAACTATGGCTACACCTTC.

The chain links TRBV4-1 to TRBJ2-6; D gene ambiguous. The CDR3 runs to 18 residues. Trimming removed 1 base at V and 0 bases at J, with 13 bases between. CDR1 MGHRA and CDR2 YSYEKL come from the germline V gene. The CDR3 region is CASSQGGPPLSGANVLTF. The DNA for the CDR3 is TGCGCCAGCAGCCAAGGGGGTCCGCCTCTCTCTGGGGCCAACGTCCTGACTTTC.